This T cell receptor (beta chain) was recorded in a study of vaccination and CD4 T cells after COVID-19. Study-level information: Treatment of control cultures consisted of a CEFX pool, an HIV-1 Nef pool, or no peptide.

As concerns this clonotype: Its antigen is not known.

Treatment: roughly 10-day PBMC culture with coronavirus spike peptide pools or control peptides (ViraFEST assay). Via ViraFEST, peptide pools expanded antigen-specific T cells before TCR sequencing. Positive tests by PCR, dated March to December 2020, predated US Alpha, Beta and Delta variants. The assay that was used to sequence DNA from cultured CD4+ T cells was the Oncomine TCR Beta short-read assay. From cultured CD4+ T cells, genomic DNA was extracted. TCRdb reprocessed the PCR reads via MiXCR and lists one record per CDR3 protein. Among roughly 20,000 distinct CDR3 sequences listed, approximately 40% were seen once. There are 17 residues in the CDR3. V lost 5 bases and J lost 6; bases outside the gene matches: 12. Germline lookup yields CDR1 SGHTA and CDR2 FQGNSA.

The sample here was CD4+ T cells from blood, cultured in vitro, taken after SARS-CoV-2 vaccination. The chain recombines TRBV7-2 with TRBJ2-2, with TRBD2 matching over 10 bases. The sequence was collected from a human donor who had recovered from COVID-19. CDR3 protein: CASSRRGRAGGAGELFF. CDR3 coding DNA: TGTGCCAGCAGCCGACGAGGGAGAGCGGGGGGGGCCGGGGAGCTGTTTTTT.